Listed below are T cell receptor beta chains from one sample, sequenced in a study of blood T cell repertoires in COVID-19. The method was immunoSEQ multiplex PCR; TCRdb's version includes in-frame clones alone and lacks a portion of them. The sample has 140,000 or so clones; approximately 86% are singletons. Sequenced material: peripheral blood. Receptors were obtained from a human donor in a cohort sampled during active COVID-19. CDR3s include the opening cysteine and the closing phenylalanine or tryptophan. Fields, in order: V gene, CDR3 length, J gene, CDR3 protein.

>TRBV24-1|18|TRBJ2-1
CATSDSPRGRSLYNEQFF
>TRBV4-1|15|TRBJ1-2
CASSQEGGWAEGYTF
>TRBV28|12|TRBJ2-1
CASSLRGGEQFF
>TRBV28|17|TRBJ1-2
CASSPPWLGQVDYGYTF
>TRBV2|18|TRBJ1-2
CASVLNLDRGRSVEGYTF
>TRBV7-2|14|TRBJ1-2
CASSPRQGAEGYTF
>TRBV29-1|13|TRBJ1-1
CSVEGQSVTEAFF
>TRBV13|13|TRBJ1-4
CASSYRGDEKLFF
>TRBV7-2|14|TRBJ1-2
CASSLETGGYGYTF
>TRBV7-2|15|TRBJ1-2
CASSLAPGGGYGYTF
>TRBV19|15|TRBJ1-2
CASSARDRENYGYTF
>TRBV4-2|15|TRBJ2-7
CASSPHGSGGYEQYF
>TRBV5-8|16|TRBJ1-6
CASSRTGSSYNSPLHF
>TRBV6-5|14|TRBJ1-2
CASSYSGVGYGYTF
>TRBV24-1|20|TRBJ2-1
CATSDISGGAERVSYNEQFF
>TRBV28|14|TRBJ2-1
CASSSLVGHEEQFF
>TRBV4-2|17|TRBJ2-4
CASSPGILTLAKNIQYF